This is a list of T cell receptor beta chains from one sample in a study of beta chain features in type 1 diabetes. The repertoire was sequenced with immunoSEQ multiplex PCR; TCRdb's copy has only in-frame clones and lacks some. The repertoire includes some 27,000 clones, 65% of them detected once, and about 2.4% sits in the top ten. Material for sequencing was Tregs from blood. The origin of the receptors is a woman under 40 with type 1 diabetes. Each CDR3 is given with its conserved first and last residue. The order of the fields is V gene, D gene, clone size, J gene, CDR3 protein, CDR3 DNA. The D gene is left open where the match is weak. Size is stated for part of the rows, as once, few or many counts, or as a class when the clone is expanded.

V: TRBV30
D: TRBD1
size: .
J: TRBJ1-2
CDR3: CAWSAGTAYGYTF
DNA: TGTGCCTGGAGTGCCGGGACAGCCTATGGCTACACCTTC

V: TRBV25-1
D: TRBD1
size: few
J: TRBJ2-7
CDR3: CASSEYQTGGSYEQYF
DNA: TGTGCCAGCAGTGAATATCAGACAGGGGGGTCCTACGAGCAGTACTTC

V: TRBV19
D: TRBD2
size: .
J: TRBJ2-7
CDR3: CASSLSGSYEQYF
DNA: TGTGCCAGTAGTCTTAGCGGGAGCTACGAGCAGTACTTC

V: TRBV5-4
D: .
size: few
J: TRBJ1-3
CDR3: CASSSRDSGNTIYF
DNA: TGTGCCAGCAGCTCCAGGGACTCTGGAAACACCATATATTTT

V: TRBV28
D: TRBD2
size: .
J: TRBJ2-3
CDR3: CASSLWGRVAGVGDTQYF
DNA: TGTGCCAGCAGTTTATGGGGGAGGGTAGCGGGAGTTGGAGATACGCAGTATTTT

V: TRBV7-9
D: .
size: medium-sized
J: TRBJ1-1
CDR3: CASSYSSAEAFF
DNA: TGTGCCAGCAGCTATTCGAGTGCTGAAGCTTTCTTT

V: TRBV28
D: .
size: once
J: TRBJ1-1
CDR3: CASTGSTGGIAEAFF
DNA: TGTGCCAGCACTGGAAGTACGGGGGGCATCGCTGAAGCTTTCTTT

V: TRBV2
D: .
size: .
J: TRBJ2-7
CDR3: CASTRRAGSEQYF
DNA: TGTGCCAGCACCCGACGGGCGGGAAGCGAGCAGTACTTC

V: TRBV19
D: .
size: few
J: TRBJ2-5
CDR3: CASSMQDRKETQYF
DNA: TGTGCCAGTAGTATGCAGGACAGAAAAGAGACCCAGTACTTC

V: TRBV5-8
D: .
size: .
J: TRBJ2-7
CDR3: CASSRHRPNAYEQYF
DNA: TGTGCCAGCAGCCGGCACAGGCCAAACGCTTACGAGCAGTACTTC

V: TRBV6-6
D: TRBD1
size: .
J: TRBJ2-7
CDR3: CASSYWGTGTGYEQYF
DNA: TGTGCCAGCAGTTATTGGGGGACAGGGACAGGCTACGAGCAGTACTTC

V: TRBV11-3
D: TRBD1
size: .
J: TRBJ2-1
CDR3: CASSLGQGWNEQFF
DNA: TGTGCCAGCAGCTTAGGACAGGGGTGGAATGAGCAGTTCTTC

V: TRBV28
D: TRBD1
size: .
J: TRBJ1-2
CDR3: CASSSTGDYGYTF
DNA: TGTGCCAGCAGTTCGACAGGGGACTATGGCTACACCTTC

V: TRBV11-1
D: .
size: .
J: TRBJ2-7
CDR3: CASSLELYEQYF
DNA: TGTGCCAGCAGCTTAGAGCTCTACGAGCAGTACTTC

V: TRBV27
D: .
size: .
J: TRBJ1-1
CDR3: CASSFQGNTEAFF
DNA: TGTGCCAGCAGTTTCCAGGGGAACACTGAAGCTTTCTTT

V: TRBV18
D: .
size: few
J: TRBJ2-2
CDR3: CASSPGTPNTGELFF
DNA: TGTGCCAGCTCACCGGGGACTCCGAACACCGGGGAGCTGTTTTTT

V: TRBV6-5
D: TRBD1
size: few
J: TRBJ2-2
CDR3: CASRPGQGLIGELFF
DNA: TGTGCCAGCAGACCGGGACAGGGCTTAATCGGGGAGCTGTTTTTT

V: TRBV5-1
D: .
size: once
J: TRBJ1-3
CDR3: CASSYTAFSGNTIYF
DNA: TGCGCCAGCAGCTACACCGCCTTCTCTGGAAACACCATATATTTT

V: TRBV5-4
D: TRBD1
size: .
J: TRBJ2-3
CDR3: CASSETGGRPDTQYF
DNA: TGTGCCAGCAGCGAGACAGGGGGCCGTCCAGATACGCAGTATTTT

V: TRBV18
D: .
size: .
J: TRBJ1-2
CDR3: CASSKAGGTNYGYTF
DNA: TGTGCCAGCTCAAAGGCGGGCGGAACTAACTATGGCTACACCTTC

V: TRBV10-3
D: TRBD2
size: .
J: TRBJ2-1
CDR3: CAIDSGQGTSGRGNEQFF
DNA: TGTGCCATCGACTCGGGACAGGGGACTAGCGGGAGGGGCAATGAGCAGTTCTTC

V: TRBV18
D: .
size: .
J: TRBJ1-5
CDR3: CASSGGISGNQPQHF
DNA: TGTGCCAGCTCGGGCGGGATCTCGGGAAATCAGCCCCAGCATTTT

V: TRBV7-6
D: .
size: .
J: TRBJ2-1
CDR3: CASSEISASSYNEQFF
DNA: TGTGCCAGCAGCGAAATTAGCGCGAGCTCCTACAATGAGCAGTTCTTC

V: TRBV29-1
D: TRBD1
size: .
J: TRBJ2-5
CDR3: CSVEGTGSSVETQYF
DNA: TGCAGCGTTGAAGGGACAGGGTCGTCCGTAGAGACCCAGTACTTC

V: TRBV28
D: TRBD1
size: .
J: TRBJ1-2
CDR3: CASSSEGQGYGYTF
DNA: TGTGCCAGCAGCTCGGAGGGACAGGGGTATGGCTACACCTTC

V: TRBV6-5
D: .
size: .
J: TRBJ2-5
CDR3: CASSPQQGREETQYF
DNA: TGTGCCAGCAGTCCCCAACAGGGAAGAGAGGAGACCCAGTACTTC

V: TRBV10-3
D: TRBD2
size: .
J: TRBJ2-4
CDR3: CAISDGLAGILAKNIQYF
DNA: TGTGCCATCAGTGATGGACTAGCGGGGATATTAGCCAAAAACATTCAGTACTTC

V: TRBV6-1
D: TRBD2
size: .
J: TRBJ2-3
CDR3: CASRESGRTDTQYF
DNA: TGTGCCAGCAGAGAGAGCGGGAGGACAGATACGCAGTATTTT

V: TRBV9
D: TRBD1
size: .
J: TRBJ1-1
CDR3: CASSPGGQVTEAFF
DNA: TGTGCCAGCAGTCCCGGCGGACAGGTCACTGAAGCTTTCTTT

V: TRBV29-1
D: TRBD1
size: .
J: TRBJ1-4
CDR3: CSVRTGGEEKLFF
DNA: TGCAGCGTTCGGACAGGGGGAGAAGAAAAACTGTTTTTT

V: TRBV5-1
D: .
size: .
J: TRBJ1-1
CDR3: CASRGGAQWDTEAFF
DNA: TGCGCCAGCAGAGGAGGGGCCCAGTGGGACACTGAAGCTTTCTTT

V: TRBV9
D: .
size: .
J: TRBJ1-2
CDR3: CASSVSQVDGYTF
DNA: TGTGCCAGCAGCGTATCCCAGGTGGATGGCTACACCTTC

V: TRBV6-1
D: .
size: .
J: TRBJ1-3
CDR3: CASSLSGNTIYF
DNA: TGTGCCAGCAGTCTCTCTGGAAACACCATATATTTT

V: TRBV29-1
D: .
size: .
J: TRBJ2-5
CDR3: CSVERWEEQETQYF
DNA: TGCAGCGTTGAAAGGTGGGAGGAACAAGAGACCCAGTACTTC

V: TRBV5-1
D: .
size: .
J: TRBJ1-1
CDR3: CASSLGQATRNTEAFF
DNA: TGCGCCAGCAGCTTGGGACAGGCAACAAGGAACACTGAAGCTTTCTTT

V: TRBV6-5
D: .
size: .
J: TRBJ2-3
CDR3: CASSTRSWVDTQYF
DNA: TGTGCCAGCAGTACACGGAGCTGGGTAGATACGCAGTATTTT

V: TRBV29-1
D: TRBD2
size: .
J: TRBJ2-5
CDR3: CSVVGLAETQYF
DNA: TGCAGCGTTGTGGGACTAGCGGAGACCCAGTACTTC

V: TRBV5-1
D: .
size: .
J: TRBJ2-7
CDR3: CASSFGPTYEQYF
DNA: TGCGCCAGCAGCTTCGGTCCTACCTACGAGCAGTACTTC

V: TRBV19
D: .
size: .
J: TRBJ2-1
CDR3: CASCNWGDPHNEQFF
DNA: TGTGCCAGTTGTAATTGGGGGGATCCCCACAATGAGCAGTTCTTC

V: TRBV11-2
D: TRBD2
size: .
J: TRBJ2-1
CDR3: CASSFDSASGVSSYNEQFF
DNA: TGTGCCAGCAGCTTTGATTCCGCTAGCGGGGTTAGCTCCTACAATGAGCAGTTCTTC

V: TRBV5-1
D: .
size: .
J: TRBJ2-3
CDR3: CASSTGLNTDTQYF
DNA: TGCGCCAGCAGCACGGGACTGAACACAGATACGCAGTATTTT

V: TRBV7-7
D: .
size: once
J: TRBJ1-1
CDR3: CASSLARNTEAFF
DNA: TGTGCTAGCAGCTTAGCGCGGAACACTGAAGCTTTCTTT

V: TRBV7-9
D: TRBD1
size: .
J: TRBJ1-5
CDR3: CASSRLDRGRFQPQHF
DNA: TGTGCCAGCAGCCGCCTGGACAGGGGGCGGTTTCAGCCCCAGCATTTT

V: TRBV6-5
D: TRBD2
size: .
J: TRBJ2-5
CDR3: CASSFSGQETQYF
DNA: TGTGCCAGCAGTTTTAGCGGGCAAGAGACCCAGTACTTC

V: TRBV6-5
D: .
size: .
J: TRBJ2-7
CDR3: CASSPTTRRGEQYF
DNA: TGTGCCAGCAGTCCCACCACCCGGAGGGGAGAGCAGTACTTC

V: TRBV23-1
D: .
size: .
J: TRBJ2-7
CDR3: CASSQEGAGRYEQYF
DNA: TGCGCCAGCAGTCAAGAAGGGGCAGGTCGGTACGAGCAGTACTTC

V: TRBV7-2
D: TRBD1
size: .
J: TRBJ2-5
CDR3: CASSLGPGGGQETQYF
DNA: TGTGCCAGCAGCTTAGGCCCAGGGGGTGGGCAAGAGACCCAGTACTTC

V: TRBV5-1
D: TRBD1
size: .
J: TRBJ1-2
CDR3: CASSPNIPGQGNYGYTF
DNA: TGCGCCAGCAGCCCTAATATCCCGGGACAGGGTAACTATGGCTACACCTTC

V: TRBV6-1
D: TRBD1
size: few
J: TRBJ2-7
CDR3: CASSEQGQSYEQYF
DNA: TGTGCCAGCAGTGAACAGGGACAGTCCTACGAGCAGTACTTC

V: TRBV2
D: .
size: .
J: TRBJ2-5
CDR3: CASSEGGQLGETQYF
DNA: TGTGCCAGCAGTGAGGGGGGACAGTTAGGGGAGACCCAGTACTTC

V: TRBV5-1
D: TRBD1
size: .
J: TRBJ2-7
CDR3: CASGQDAYEQYF
DNA: TGCGCCAGCGGACAGGATGCCTACGAGCAGTACTTC

V: TRBV28
D: TRBD1
size: once
J: TRBJ1-2
CDR3: CASSLRQGNYGYTF
DNA: TGTGCCAGCAGTCTTAGACAGGGCAACTATGGCTACACCTTC

V: TRBV19
D: TRBD1
size: .
J: TRBJ2-7
CDR3: CATRDRVVHEQYF
DNA: TGTGCCACCCGGGACAGGGTTGTCCACGAGCAGTACTTC

V: TRBV4-2
D: .
size: .
J: TRBJ2-1
CDR3: CASSQEVGVEQFF
DNA: TGTGCCAGCAGCCAAGAGGTAGGGGTTGAGCAGTTCTTC

V: TRBV5-5
D: .
size: .
J: TRBJ1-1
CDR3: CASSPRTVSMNTEAFF
DNA: TGTGCCAGCAGCCCGAGGACAGTTAGTATGAACACTGAAGCTTTCTTT

V: TRBV11-2
D: .
size: .
J: TRBJ2-7
CDR3: CASSLEIRGSYEQYF
DNA: TGTGCCAGCAGCTTAGAGATCAGGGGAAGCTACGAGCAGTACTTC

V: TRBV7-9
D: .
size: .
J: TRBJ1-1
CDR3: CASSLVRGNTEAFF
DNA: TGTGCCAGCAGCTTAGTCAGGGGGAACACTGAAGCTTTCTTT

V: TRBV19
D: .
size: .
J: TRBJ1-2
CDR3: CASSMSLINYGYTF
DNA: TGTGCCAGTAGTATGAGTCTTATTAACTATGGCTACACCTTC

V: TRBV7-3
D: TRBD2
size: few
J: TRBJ2-1
CDR3: CASSLITSGSHEQFF
DNA: TGTGCCAGCAGCTTAATTACTAGCGGGAGCCATGAGCAGTTCTTC